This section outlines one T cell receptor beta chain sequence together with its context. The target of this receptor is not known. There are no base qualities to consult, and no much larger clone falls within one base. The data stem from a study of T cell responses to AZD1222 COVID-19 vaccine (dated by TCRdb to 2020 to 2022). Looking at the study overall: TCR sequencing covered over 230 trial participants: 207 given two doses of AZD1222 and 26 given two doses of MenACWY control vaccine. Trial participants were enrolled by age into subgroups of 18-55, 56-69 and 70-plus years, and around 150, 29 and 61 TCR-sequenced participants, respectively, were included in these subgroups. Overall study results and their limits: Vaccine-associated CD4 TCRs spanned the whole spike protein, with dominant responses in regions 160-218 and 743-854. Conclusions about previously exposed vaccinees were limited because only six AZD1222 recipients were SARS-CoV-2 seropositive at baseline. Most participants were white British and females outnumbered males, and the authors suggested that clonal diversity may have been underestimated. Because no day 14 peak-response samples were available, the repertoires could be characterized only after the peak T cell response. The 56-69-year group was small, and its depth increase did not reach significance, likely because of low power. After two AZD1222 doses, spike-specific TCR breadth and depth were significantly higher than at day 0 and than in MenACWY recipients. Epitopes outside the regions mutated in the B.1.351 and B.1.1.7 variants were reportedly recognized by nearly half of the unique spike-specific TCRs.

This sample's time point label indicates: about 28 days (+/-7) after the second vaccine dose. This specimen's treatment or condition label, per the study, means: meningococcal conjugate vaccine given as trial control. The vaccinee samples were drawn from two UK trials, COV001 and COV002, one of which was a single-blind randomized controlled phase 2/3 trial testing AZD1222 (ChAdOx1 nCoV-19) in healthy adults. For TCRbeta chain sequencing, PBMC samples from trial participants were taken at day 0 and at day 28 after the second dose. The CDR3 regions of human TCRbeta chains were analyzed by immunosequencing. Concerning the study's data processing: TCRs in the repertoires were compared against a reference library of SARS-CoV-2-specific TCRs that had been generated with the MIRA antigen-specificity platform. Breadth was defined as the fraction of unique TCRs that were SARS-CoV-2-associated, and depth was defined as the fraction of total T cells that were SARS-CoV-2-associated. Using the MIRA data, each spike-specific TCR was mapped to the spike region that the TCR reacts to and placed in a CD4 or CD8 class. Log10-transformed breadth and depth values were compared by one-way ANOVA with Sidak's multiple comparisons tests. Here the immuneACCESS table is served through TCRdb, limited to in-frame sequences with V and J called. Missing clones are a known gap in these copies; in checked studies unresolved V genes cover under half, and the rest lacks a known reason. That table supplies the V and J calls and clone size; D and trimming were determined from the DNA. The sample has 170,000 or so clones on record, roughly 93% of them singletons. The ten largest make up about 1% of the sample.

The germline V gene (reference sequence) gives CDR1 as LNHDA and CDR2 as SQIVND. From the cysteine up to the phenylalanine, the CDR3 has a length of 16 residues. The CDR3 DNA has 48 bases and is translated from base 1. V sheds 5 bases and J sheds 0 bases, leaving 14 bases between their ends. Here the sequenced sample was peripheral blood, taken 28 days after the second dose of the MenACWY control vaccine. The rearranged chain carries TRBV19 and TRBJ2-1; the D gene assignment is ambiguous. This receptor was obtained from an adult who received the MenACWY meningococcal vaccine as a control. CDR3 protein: CASSLGRLSSYNEQFF. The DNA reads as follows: TGTGCCAGTAGTCTTGGACGCCTTAGCTCCTACAATGAGCAGTTCTTC.